The TCR beta chain described here comes from a study of T-cell memory formation after mild COVID-19 (dated by TCRdb to the early 2020s). For the study in its entirety: TCR sequence clusters from the two donors were found to be largely donor specific. Two young, previously healthy adult volunteers, one female and one male, were included in the cohort. T-cell clones expanding and contracting after mild COVID-19 in a couple of donors were tracked by longitudinal TCRalpha and TCRbeta repertoire sequencing. Points the paper makes about the study in general: Whether the second-wave clones peaking on day 37 were SARS-CoV-2 specific was not confirmed. The study included only a couple of mild cases, and larger cohorts that include severe cases with pre-infection samples were judged to be necessary. From day 15 to 85, contracting clones showed balanced CD4/CD8 phenotypes, whereas a second wave of clones that expanded from day 15 to 37 leaned towards CD4+. The detection of some responding clones in pre-infection memory suggests that pre-existing cross-reactive memory T cells joined the SARS-CoV-2 response. Contracting CD4+ clones were found mainly in CM and EM memory subsets, while CD8+ clones were enriched in EMRA.

Ficoll-Paque density gradient centrifugation was the method used to isolate PBMCs. This clonotype has just a few counts. Its antigen is not yet known. No base qualities exist here, and no much larger clone lies one base off it. The instrument given in TCRdb is Illumina NovaSeq 6000. cDNA libraries for TCRalpha and TCRbeta were prepared by 5'RACE using constant-segment primers, with sample barcodes and unique molecular identifiers added. RNA was extracted from every sample with Trizol reagent. The libraries were amplified in two PCR steps, and the second step added a second sample barcode and Illumina TruSeq adapters. Libraries were sequenced on an Illumina NovaSeq with 2 x 150 bp paired-end reads. The source study handled its data this way. With migec v1.2.7, reads were demultiplexed and then collapsed into UMI-guided consensus sequences. With mixcr v2.1.11, UMI consensuses were aligned to TRA and TRB V and J templates and assembled into clonotypes. Clonotypes were classified as expanded or contracted when called significant by both edgeR and NoisET, with noise models trained on biological replicates. For edgeR calls, the cutoffs were a false discovery rate-adjusted p below 0.01 and a log2 fold-change threshold of 1. As an exploratory analysis of dynamics, max-normalized trajectories of the 1000 most abundant clonotypes were examined by PCA with hierarchical clustering. Separately sequenced CD4+ and CD8+ repertoires were used to assign a CD4 or CD8 phenotype to each responding clone. TCRdb reprocessing: public reads trimmed at Q25 with fastp, clones called with MiXCR, in-frame beta chains kept. When rows share a CDR3 protein, they turn into one entry using the most common DNA and genes. V and J calls and clone size were set by TCRdb, not the authors. The sample table holds 100,000 to 150,000 distinct CDR3 sequences, of which about a sixth were seen once. The ten most abundant clones make up roughly 5.2% of the sample.

The source of this sequence is a man younger than 35 who had mild COVID-19 (a few samples of this study predate the infection). The sample titles of this study are shuffled in the database, so cell type and time point are left out; the donor was told from shared clones. The sequenced sample was PBMCs or a T cell subset sorted from them (not recorded which).

The CDR3 region has the sequence CASSLRHTQYF. The bases read TGTGCCAGCAGTTTAAGGCATACGCAGTATTTT. The chain was built from TRBV12-3 or TRBV12-4 and TRBJ2-3; no D gene call is confident. The CDR3 has 11 amino acids, counting the end cysteine and phenylalanine. Of all the DNA, just the CDR3 is kept, 33 bases in frame from base 1. V lost 2 bases and J lost 7 bases; the stretch between them is 4 bases long.